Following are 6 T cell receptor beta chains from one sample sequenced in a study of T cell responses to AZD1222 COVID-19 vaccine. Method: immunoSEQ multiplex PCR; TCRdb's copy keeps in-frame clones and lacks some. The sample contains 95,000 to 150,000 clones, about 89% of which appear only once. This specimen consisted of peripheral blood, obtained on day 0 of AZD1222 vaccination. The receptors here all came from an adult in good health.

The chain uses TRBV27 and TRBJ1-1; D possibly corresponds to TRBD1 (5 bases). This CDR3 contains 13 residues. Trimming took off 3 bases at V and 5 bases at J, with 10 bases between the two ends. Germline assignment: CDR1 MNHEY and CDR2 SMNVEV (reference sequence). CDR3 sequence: CASSLTRGTEAFF. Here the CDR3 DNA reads TGTGCCAGCAGTTTGACCCGGGGGACTGAAGCTTTCTTT.

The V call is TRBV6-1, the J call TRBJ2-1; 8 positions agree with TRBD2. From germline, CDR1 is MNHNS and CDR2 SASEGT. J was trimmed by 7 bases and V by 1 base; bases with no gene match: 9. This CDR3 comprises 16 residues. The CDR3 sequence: CASSEVRSGGRNEQFF. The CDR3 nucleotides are TGTGCCAGCAGTGAAGTTCGAAGCGGGGGACGGAATGAGCAGTTCTTC.

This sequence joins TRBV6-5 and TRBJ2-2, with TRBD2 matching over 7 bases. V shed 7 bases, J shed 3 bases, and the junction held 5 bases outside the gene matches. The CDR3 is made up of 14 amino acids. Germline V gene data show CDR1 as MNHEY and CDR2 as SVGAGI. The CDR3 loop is CASMRLAYTGELFF. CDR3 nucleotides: TGTGCCAGCATGCGACTAGCCTACACCGGGGAGCTGTTTTTT.

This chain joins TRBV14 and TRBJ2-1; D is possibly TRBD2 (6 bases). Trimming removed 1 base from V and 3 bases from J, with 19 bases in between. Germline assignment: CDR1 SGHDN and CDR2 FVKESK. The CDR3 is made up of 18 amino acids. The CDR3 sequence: CASSQVPFVTGDYNEQFF. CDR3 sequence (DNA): TGTGCCAGCAGCCAAGTTCCTTTTGTAACGGGGGACTACAATGAGCAGTTCTTC. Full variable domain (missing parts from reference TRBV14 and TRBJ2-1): EAGVTQFPSHSVIEKGQTVTLRCDPISGHDNLYWYRRVMGKEIKFLLHFVKESKQDESGMPNNRFLAERTGGTYSTLKVQPAELEDSGVYFCASSQVPFVTGDYNEQFFGPGTRLTVL.

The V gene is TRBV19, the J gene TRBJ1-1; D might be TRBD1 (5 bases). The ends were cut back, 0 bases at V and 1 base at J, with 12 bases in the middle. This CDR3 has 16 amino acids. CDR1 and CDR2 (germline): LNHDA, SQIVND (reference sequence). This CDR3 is CASSIDGSGRNTEAFF. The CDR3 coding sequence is TGTGCCAGTAGTATAGATGGGTCAGGGAGGAACACTGAAGCTTTCTTT.

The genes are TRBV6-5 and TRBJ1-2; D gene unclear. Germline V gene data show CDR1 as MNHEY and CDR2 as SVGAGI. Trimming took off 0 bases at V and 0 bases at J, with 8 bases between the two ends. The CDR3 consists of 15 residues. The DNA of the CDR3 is TGTGCCAGCAGTTACTCGAGACTTACTAACTATGGCTACACCTTC. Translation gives CASSYSRLTNYGYTF.